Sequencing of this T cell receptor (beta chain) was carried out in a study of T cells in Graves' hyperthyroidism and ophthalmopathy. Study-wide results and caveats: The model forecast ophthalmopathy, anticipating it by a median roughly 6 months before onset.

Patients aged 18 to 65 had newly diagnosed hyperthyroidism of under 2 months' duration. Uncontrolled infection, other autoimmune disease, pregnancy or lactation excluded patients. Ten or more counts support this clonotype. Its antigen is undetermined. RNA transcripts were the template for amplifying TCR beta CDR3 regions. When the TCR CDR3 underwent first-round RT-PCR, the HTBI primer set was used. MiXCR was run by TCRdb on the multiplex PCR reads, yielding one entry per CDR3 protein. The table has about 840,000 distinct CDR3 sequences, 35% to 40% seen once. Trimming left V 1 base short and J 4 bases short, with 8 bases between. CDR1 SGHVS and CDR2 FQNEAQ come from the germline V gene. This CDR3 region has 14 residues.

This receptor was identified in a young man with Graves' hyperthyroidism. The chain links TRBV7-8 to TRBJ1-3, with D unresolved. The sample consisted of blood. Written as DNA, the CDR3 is TGTGCCAGCAGCTTAGACAGATTCGGAAACACCATATATTTT. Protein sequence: CASSLDRFGNTIYF.